This TCR beta chain was identified in a study of T-cell memory formation after mild COVID-19. About the study: TCR clusters mostly belonged to single donors.

Whole-study findings and limits: Among contracting clones, CD4+ were mainly CM/EM and CD8+ enriched in EMRA.

Using its own MiXCR run on the 5' RACE reads, TCRdb lists one record per CDR3 protein. This table has fewer than 350,000 distinct CDR3 sequences, roughly 15% appearing once. This clonotype occurred a few times. Antigen unknown. Germline CDR1 is LNHDA and CDR2 is SQIVND (reference sequence). V was cut by 5 bases and J by 4 bases, with 14 bases left in between. The CDR3 has 14 residues. The TCR was taken from a man in his late teens or twenties who had mild COVID-19 (a few samples of this study predate the infection). Cell type and time point are not known. Sequencing was performed on PBMCs or a T cell subset sorted from them (not recorded which). The V gene is TRBV19, the J gene TRBJ1-2, with a tentative D call TRBD1 (5 bases). In DNA, the CDR3 is TGTGCCAGTAGTTGGGACTTAGGTAGCTATGGCTACACCTTC. Its translation: CASSWDLGSYGYTF.